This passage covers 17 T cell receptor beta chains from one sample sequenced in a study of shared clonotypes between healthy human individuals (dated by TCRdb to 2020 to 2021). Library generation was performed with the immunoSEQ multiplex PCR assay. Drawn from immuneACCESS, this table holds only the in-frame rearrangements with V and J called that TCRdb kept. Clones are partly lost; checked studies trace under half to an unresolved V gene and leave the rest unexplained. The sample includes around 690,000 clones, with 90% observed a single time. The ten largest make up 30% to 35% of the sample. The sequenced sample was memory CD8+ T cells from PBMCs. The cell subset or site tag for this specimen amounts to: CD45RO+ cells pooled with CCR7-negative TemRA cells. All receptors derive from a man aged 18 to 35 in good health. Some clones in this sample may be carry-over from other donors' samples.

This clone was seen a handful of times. The CDR3 loop is CASSVGNQPQHF. Here the CDR3 DNA reads TGCGCCAGCAGTGTAGGGAATCAGCCCCAGCATTTT. The V call is TRBV10-2, the J call TRBJ1-5; D remains ambiguous. The ends were cut back, 4 bases at V and 4 bases at J, with 5 bases in the middle. This CDR3 is built from 12 residues. Germline lookup yields CDR1 WSHSY and CDR2 SAAADI.

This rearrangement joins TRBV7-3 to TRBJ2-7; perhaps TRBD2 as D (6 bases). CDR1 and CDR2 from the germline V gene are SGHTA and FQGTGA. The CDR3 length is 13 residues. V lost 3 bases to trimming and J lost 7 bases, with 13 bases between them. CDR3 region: CASSLGPRGEQYF. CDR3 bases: TGTGCCAGCAGCTTGGGACCCCGGGGGGAGCAGTACTTC.

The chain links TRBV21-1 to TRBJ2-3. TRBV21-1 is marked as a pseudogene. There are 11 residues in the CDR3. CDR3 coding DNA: TGTGCCACAGCAGCTCGAAATACGCAGTATTTT. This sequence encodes CATAARNTQYF.

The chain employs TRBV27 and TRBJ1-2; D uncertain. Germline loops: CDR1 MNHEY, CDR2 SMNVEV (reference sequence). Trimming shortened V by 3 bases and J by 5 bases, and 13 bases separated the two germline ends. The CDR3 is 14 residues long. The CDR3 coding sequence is TGTGCCAGCAGTTTGACGGGATTAGGTTATGGCTACACCTTC. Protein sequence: CASSLTGLGYGYTF.

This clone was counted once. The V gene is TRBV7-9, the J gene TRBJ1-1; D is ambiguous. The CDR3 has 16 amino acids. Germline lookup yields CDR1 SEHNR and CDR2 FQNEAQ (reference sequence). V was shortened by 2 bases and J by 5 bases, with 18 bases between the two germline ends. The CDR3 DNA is TGTGCCAGCAGCTTACTGGACTACCGGCCTGAAACTGAAGCTTTCTTT. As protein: CASSLLDYRPETEAFF.

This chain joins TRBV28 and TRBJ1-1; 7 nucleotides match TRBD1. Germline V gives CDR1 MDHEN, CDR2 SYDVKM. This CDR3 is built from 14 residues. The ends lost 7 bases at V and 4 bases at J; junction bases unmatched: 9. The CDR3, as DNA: TGTGCCAGCACGAGACAGGGCGAGAGCACTGAAGCTTTCTTT. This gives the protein CASTRQGESTEAFF.

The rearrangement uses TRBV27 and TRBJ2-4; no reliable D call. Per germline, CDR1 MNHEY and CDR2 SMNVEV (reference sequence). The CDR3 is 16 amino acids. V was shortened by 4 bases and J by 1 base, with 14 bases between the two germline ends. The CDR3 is CASSSPVMGAKNIQYF. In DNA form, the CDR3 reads TGTGCCAGCAGTTCCCCTGTTATGGGGGCCAAAAACATTCAGTACTTC.

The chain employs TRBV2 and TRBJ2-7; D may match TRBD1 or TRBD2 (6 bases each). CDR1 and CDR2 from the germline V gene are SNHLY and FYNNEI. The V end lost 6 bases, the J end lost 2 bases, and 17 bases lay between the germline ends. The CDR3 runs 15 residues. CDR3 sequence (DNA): TGTGCCAGCAGGCGGAGGGGGACTCAAACCTACGAGCAGTACTTC. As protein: CASRRRGTQTYEQYF.

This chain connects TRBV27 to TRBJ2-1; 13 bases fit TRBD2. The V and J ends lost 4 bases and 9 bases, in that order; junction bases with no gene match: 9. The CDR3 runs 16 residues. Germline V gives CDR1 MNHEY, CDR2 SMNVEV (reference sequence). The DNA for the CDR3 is TGTGCCAGCAGTTCCCACGGACTAGCGGGAGAAGGTGAGCAGTTCTTC. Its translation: CASSSHGLAGEGEQFF.

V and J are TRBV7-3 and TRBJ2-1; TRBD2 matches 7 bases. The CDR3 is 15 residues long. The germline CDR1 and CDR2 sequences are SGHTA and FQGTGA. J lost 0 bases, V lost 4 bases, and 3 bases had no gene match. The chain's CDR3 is CASSWGGSSYNEQFF. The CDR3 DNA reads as TGTGCCAGCAGCTGGGGAGGGAGCTCCTACAATGAGCAGTTCTTC. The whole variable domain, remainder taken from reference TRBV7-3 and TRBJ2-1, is GAGVSQTPSNKVTEKGKYVELRCDPISGHTALYWYRQSLGQGPEFLIYFQGTGAADDSGLPNDRFFAVRPEGSVSTLKIQRTERGDSAVYLCASSWGGSSYNEQFFGPGTRLTVL.

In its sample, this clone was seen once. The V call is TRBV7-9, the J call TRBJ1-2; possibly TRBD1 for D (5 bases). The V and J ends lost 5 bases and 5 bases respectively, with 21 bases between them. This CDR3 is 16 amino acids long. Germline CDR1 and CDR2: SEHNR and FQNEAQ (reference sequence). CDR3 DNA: TGTGCCAGCAGCATTTCCTACCAGGGCCCCCTATATGGCTACACCTTC. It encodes CASSISYQGPLYGYTF.

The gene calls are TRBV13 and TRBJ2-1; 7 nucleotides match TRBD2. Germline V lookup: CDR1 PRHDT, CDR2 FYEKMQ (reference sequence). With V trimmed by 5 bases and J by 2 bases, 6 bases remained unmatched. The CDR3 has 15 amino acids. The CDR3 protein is CASSPTSRPYNEQFF. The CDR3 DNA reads TGTGCCAGCAGCCCGACTAGCAGGCCCTACAATGAGCAGTTCTTC.

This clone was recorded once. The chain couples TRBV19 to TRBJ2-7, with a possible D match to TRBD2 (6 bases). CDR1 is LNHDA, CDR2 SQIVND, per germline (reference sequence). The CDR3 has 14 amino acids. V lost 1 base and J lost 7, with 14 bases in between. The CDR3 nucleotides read TGTGCCAGTAGTATAGGCAGGCCGCGGGGAGAGCAGTACTTC. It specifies CASSIGRPRGEQYF.

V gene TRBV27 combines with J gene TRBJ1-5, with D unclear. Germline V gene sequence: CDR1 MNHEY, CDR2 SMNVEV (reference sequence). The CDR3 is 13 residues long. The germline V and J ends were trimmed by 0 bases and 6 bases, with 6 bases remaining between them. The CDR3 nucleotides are TGTGCCAGCAGTTTATCATTCGGTCAGCCCCAGCATTTT. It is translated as CASSLSFGQPQHF.

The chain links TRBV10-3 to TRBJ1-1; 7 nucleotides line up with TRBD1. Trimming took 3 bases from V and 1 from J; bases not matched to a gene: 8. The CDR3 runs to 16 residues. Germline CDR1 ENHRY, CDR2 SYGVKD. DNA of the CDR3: TGTGCCATCAGTGATCTACAGGGGCTTACGAACACTGAAGCTTTCTTT. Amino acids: CAISDLQGLTNTEAFF.

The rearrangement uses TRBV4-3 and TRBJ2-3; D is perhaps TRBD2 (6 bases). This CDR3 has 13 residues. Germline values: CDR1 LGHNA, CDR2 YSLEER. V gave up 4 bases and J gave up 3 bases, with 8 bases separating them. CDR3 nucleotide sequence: TGCGCCAGCAGCCCCGGGAGTACAGATACGCAGTATTTT. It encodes CASSPGSTDTQYF.

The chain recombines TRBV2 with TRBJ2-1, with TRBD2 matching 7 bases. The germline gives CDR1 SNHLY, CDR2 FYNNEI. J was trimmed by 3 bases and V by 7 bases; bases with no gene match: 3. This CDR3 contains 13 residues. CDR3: CASKTGGYNEQFF. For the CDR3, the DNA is TGTGCCAGCAAAACGGGAGGCTACAATGAGCAGTTCTTC.